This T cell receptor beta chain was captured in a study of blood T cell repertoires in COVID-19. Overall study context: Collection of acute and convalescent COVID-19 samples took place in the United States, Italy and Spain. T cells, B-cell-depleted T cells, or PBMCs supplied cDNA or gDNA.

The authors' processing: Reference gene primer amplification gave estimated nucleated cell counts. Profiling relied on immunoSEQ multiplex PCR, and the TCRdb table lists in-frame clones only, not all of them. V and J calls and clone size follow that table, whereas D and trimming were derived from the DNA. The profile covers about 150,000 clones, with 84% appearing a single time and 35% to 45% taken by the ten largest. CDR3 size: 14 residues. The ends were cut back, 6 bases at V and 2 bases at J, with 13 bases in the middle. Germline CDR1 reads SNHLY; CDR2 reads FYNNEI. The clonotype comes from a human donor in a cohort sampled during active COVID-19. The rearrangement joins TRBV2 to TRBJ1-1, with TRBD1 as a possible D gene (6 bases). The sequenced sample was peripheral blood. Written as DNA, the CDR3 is TGTGCCAGCAGCCTGACAGGAGGAAACACTGAAGCTTTCTTT. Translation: CASSLTGGNTEAFF.